There are a few counts of the clone carrying this TCR beta chain. The record originates from a study of T cells in Graves' hyperthyroidism and ophthalmopathy. The V gene lost 2 bases and the J gene lost 6 bases, with 5 bases spanning the gap. Germline V gives CDR1 LGHDT, CDR2 YNNKEL (reference sequence). The CDR3 consists of 11 residues. Exclusion followed for patients with uncontrolled infection, other autoimmune disease, pregnancy or lactation. The source material, RNA transcripts, was used to amplify TCR beta CDR3 regions. The HTBI primer set was used in a first-round RT-PCR of the TCR CDR3. TCRdb re-called the multiplex PCR reads through MiXCR, storing one row per CDR3 protein. The repertoire includes about 350,000 distinct CDR3 sequences, 15% to 20% of them detected once, and 15% to 17% sits in the top ten.

The TCR was taken from a woman aged 40 to 55 with Graves' ophthalmopathy. The chain joins TRBV3-1 to TRBJ2-7; D might be TRBD1 (5 bases). The sequenced sample consisted of blood. The CDR3 coding sequence is TGTGCCAGCAGCCAAAGGGGCGAGCAGTACTTC. This sequence encodes CASSQRGEQYF.